The 15 T cell receptor beta chains below come from one sample, sequenced in a study of PD-1 blockade in mismatch repair-deficient tumors. Only in-frame clones appear in the TCRdb table, and some are missing; sequencing was by immunoSEQ multiplex PCR. The sample carries around 23,000 clones, nearly 85% recorded once. This specimen consisted of peripheral blood, obtained 12 weeks after starting pembrolizumab. Source of these receptors: an adult with mismatch repair-deficient cancer.

The J gene is TRBJ1-1, the V gene TRBV19, with 7 bases matching TRBD1. The CDR3 extends over 15 amino acids. With V trimmed by 5 bases and J by 0 bases, 6 bases remained unmatched. Germline values: CDR1 LNHDA, CDR2 SQIVND (reference sequence). The CDR3 nucleotides are TGTGCCAGTAGTGGGATACAGGGGTTGAACACTGAAGCTTTCTTT. Amino acids: CASSGIQGLNTEAFF.

A few counts support this clone. The CDR3 loop reads CASSRTSGSTDTQYF. The DNA of the CDR3 is TGTGCCAGCAGTCGGACTAGCGGGAGCACAGATACGCAGTATTTT. The V and J genes are TRBV6-4 and TRBJ2-3, with 11 nucleotides matching TRBD2. Germline-derived CDR1 and CDR2 are MRHNA and SNTAGT. The CDR3 has 15 amino acids. Unmatched junction bases numbered 1, after V lost 5 bases and J lost 0 bases.

CDR3 DNA: TGCGCCAGCAGTGATCCAGCGGGAGGGCGAGATACGCAGTATTTT. Its translation: CASSDPAGGRDTQYF. The rearrangement links TRBV10-2 to TRBJ2-3; 10 bases are a match to TRBD2. With V trimmed by 3 bases and J by 5 bases, 5 bases remained unmatched. The CDR3 covers 15 residues. CDR1 and CDR2 (germline): WSHSY, SAAADI.

The chain joins TRBV30 to TRBJ2-7; 9 nucleotides line up with TRBD1. V was pared by 4 bases and J by 2 bases, with 6 bases of the junction left unmatched. Per germline, CDR1 GTSNPN and CDR2 SVGIG (reference sequence). CDR3 length: 14 residues. The chain's CDR3 is CAWMGQGWPYEQYF. The CDR3 bases are TGTGCCTGGATGGGACAGGGATGGCCCTACGAGCAGTACTTC.

The chain carries TRBV5-1 and TRBJ2-7; TRBD2 matches at 9 bases. V gave up 2 bases and J gave up 5 bases; unmatched junction bases: 5. The CDR3 runs 14 residues. Germline V gives CDR1 SGHRS, CDR2 YFSETQ. The CDR3 reads CASSLPAGGDEQYF. The DNA for the CDR3 is TGCGCCAGCAGCTTACCAGCGGGAGGCGACGAGCAGTACTTC.

This clone was detected only once. The chain employs TRBV7-9 and TRBJ2-7, with D perhaps matching TRBD1 (5 bases). CDR1 is SEHNR, CDR2 FQNEAQ, per germline (reference sequence). The ends were cut back, 4 bases at V and 0 bases at J, with 10 bases in the middle. The CDR3 is made up of 14 amino acids. CDR3 sequence reads: CASSSDRSSYEQYF. CDR3 sequence (DNA): TGTGCCAGCAGCTCAGACAGAAGCTCCTACGAGCAGTACTTC.

The CDR3 is CASSQDYGFTSGRMDTQYF. Here the CDR3 DNA reads TGTGCCAGCAGCCAAGATTATGGGTTTACTAGCGGGAGGATGGATACGCAGTATTTT. The rearrangement joins TRBV14 to TRBJ2-3, with 12 bases fitting TRBD2. The CDR3 covers 19 residues. The V segment lost 0 bases and the J segment 6 bases; nucleotides outside the gene matches: 13. Germline V CDR1 and CDR2: SGHDN, FVKESK.

This clone was found a few times. The V and J genes are TRBV29-1 and TRBJ1-2; no clear D gene. The germline V gene encodes CDR1 SQVTM and CDR2 ANQGSEA. The CDR3 contains 10 residues. The V gene lost 7 bases and the J gene lost 3 bases, with 6 bases spanning the gap. CDR3 nucleotides: TGCAGCGCGGACGACTATGGCTACACCTTC. Translated, it gives CSADDYGYTF. The full variable domain, with the rest looked up from reference TRBV29-1 and TRBJ1-2, is SAVISQKPSRDICQRGTSLTIQCQVDSQVTMMFWYRQQPGQSLTLIATANQGSEATYESGFVIDKFPISRPNLTFSTLTVSNMSPEDSSIYLCSADDYGYTFGSGTRLTVV.

The V and J genes are TRBV19 and TRBJ2-7; 15 bases match TRBD2. Trimming cost V 5 bases and J 1 base; bases outside gene matches: 6. CDR1 and CDR2 (germline): LNHDA, SQIVND (reference sequence). The CDR3 covers 17 residues. The CDR3 DNA reads as TGTGCCAGTAGTCCACGGACTAGCGGGAGGGAGTCCTACGAGCAGTACTTC. This sequence encodes CASSPRTSGRESYEQYF.

V is TRBV10-2 and J is TRBJ2-5; D perhaps matches TRBD1 (5 bases). The CDR3 totals 13 residues. Germline V gene lookup returns CDR1 WSHSY and CDR2 SAAADI. Trimming took off 6 bases at V and 2 bases at J, with 10 bases between the two ends. The DNA of the CDR3 is TGCGCCAGCAGGACAGACGGACAAGAGACCCAGTACTTC. It yields the protein CASRTDGQETQYF.

V is TRBV25-1 and J is TRBJ2-7; D is unresolved. The CDR3 covers 13 residues. Germline CDR1 and CDR2: MGHDK and SYGVNS. V gave up 4 bases and J gave up 0 bases, with 7 bases separating them. Here the CDR3 reads CASSAASSYEQYF. The CDR3 DNA is TGTGCCAGCAGTGCCGCGAGCTCCTACGAGCAGTACTTC.

This sequence joins TRBV11-3 and TRBJ2-5; D could derive from TRBD1 or TRBD2 (5 bases each). Germline CDR1 is SGHNT and CDR2 is YENEEA. CDR3 length equals 14 residues. Trimming stripped 6 bases from V and 5 bases from J, with 16 bases between. The DNA of the CDR3 is TGTGCCAGCAGGTTGGGGGTTGGGGCGGAGACCCAGTACTTC. This sequence encodes CASRLGVGAETQYF.

This chain links TRBV27 with TRBJ2-7; perhaps TRBD1 as D (5 bases). Trimming took 2 bases from V and 7 from J, leaving 9 bases between them. The CDR3 has 12 residues. Per the germline V gene, CDR1 is MNHEY and CDR2 is SMNVEV (reference sequence). The CDR3 loop reads CASSLPGREQYF. In nucleotides, the CDR3 is TGTGCCAGCAGTTTACCAGGGCGTGAGCAGTACTTC.

The chain joins TRBV9 to TRBJ2-1; 11 bases agree with TRBD2. This CDR3 has 15 residues. V shed 3 bases, J shed 6 bases, and the junction held 5 bases outside the gene matches. The germline V gene has CDR1 SGDLS and CDR2 YYNGEE. CDR3 DNA: TGTGCCAGCAGCGAGTTACTAGCGGGAGTCAATGAGCAGTTCTTC. Residues: CASSELLAGVNEQFF.

The chain uses TRBV5-1 and TRBJ2-3; perhaps D is TRBD1 or TRBD2 (5 bases each). V shed 4 bases and J shed 4 bases, with 19 bases lying between them. Germline CDR1 reads SGHRS; CDR2 reads YFSETQ. This CDR3 is 16 amino acids long. CDR3: CASSRPWGTWADTQYF. The CDR3 region has the DNA TGCGCCAGCAGCCGACCATGGGGGACGTGGGCAGATACGCAGTATTTT. The full variable domain, with the rest looked up from reference TRBV5-1 and TRBJ2-3, is KAGVTQTPRYLIKTRGQQVTLSCSPISGHRSVSWYQQTPGQGLQFLFEYFSETQRNKGNFPGRFSGRQFSNSRSEMNVSTLELGDSALYLCASSRPWGTWADTQYFGPGTRLTVL.